The sequence of this T cell receptor beta chain was determined in a study of OX40 agonist ivuxolimab in advanced cancers. At the level of the whole study: Ivuxolimab was an agonistic, fully human IgG2 monoclonal antibody directed against OX40 (CD134), a costimulatory receptor. Patients were allowed to have had prior anti-PD-1, anti-PD-L1 or anti-CTLA-4 therapy, and 40% to 45% of the dose-escalation patients had been treated with checkpoint inhibitors. Peripheral TCRbeta sequencing aimed to test whether ivuxolimab altered TCR sequence diversity and caused clonal T-cell expansion. Partial responses occurred in three dose-escalation patients, of whom one had hepatocellular carcinoma and two had cutaneous melanoma. Intravenous ivuxolimab was administered to patients every 2 weeks at six dose levels: 0.01, 0.1, 0.3, 1.5, 3 and 10 mg/kg. The monotherapy dose-escalation portion (N = 52 patients) of the phase I ivuxolimab trial is reported in the paper. Among the 50 to 55 dose-escalation patients, about 20 had hepatocellular carcinoma, 15 or so melanoma, 9 renal cell carcinoma and 9 head and neck cancer. A male proportion of around 80% and a mean age of about 60 years, ranging from roughly 23 to 80, were recorded for the dose-escalation cohort.

Beyond this particular receptor, the publication reports: At doses of 0.1 to 3.0 mg/kg, clonal expansion of both CD4+ and CD8+ T cells in blood was seen between baseline and week 6. After ivuxolimab, CD8+ T cells had more expanded clones than CD4+ T cells on average. Low levels of normalized T-cell clonal expansion were also seen in some patients who did not respond. Partial responders in the 0.1-3.0 mg/kg groups had among the lowest normalized peripheral clonal expansion, especially among CD8+ T cells. Which antigens the clonally expanded peripheral T cells were specific for was not determined.

The germline V gene (reference sequence) supplies CDR1 LNHDA and CDR2 SQIVND. Trimming takes 7 bases from V and 5 bases from J, and the germline ends sit 29 bases apart. The CDR3 spans 19 residues, from the cysteine through the phenylalanine. The CDR3 DNA has 57 bases and is translated from base 1. With respect to this clone: No cognate antigen has been identified for it. Base qualities are not at hand, and no much larger clone is one base apart.

Patients with autoimmune disease history or receiving systemic immunosuppression were excluded from the trial. Peripheral blood for TCR sequencing was collected from all dose cohorts at baseline, on cycle 4 day 1, and on cycle 7 day 1. The samples were drawn from a first-in-human, open-label, multicenter phase I dose-escalation trial of ivuxolimab. Adults with locally advanced or metastatic melanoma, renal cell, hepatocellular, or head and neck squamous cell carcinoma were enrolled in the trial. CD4+ and CD8+ T cells were sorted separately from peripheral blood before TCR sequencing. For sequencing of the TCRbeta CDR3 region, genomic DNA was extracted from the sorted cells. The immunoSEQ Assay was used for sequencing of TCRbeta CDR3 regions. Not all clones reach the TCRdb copy of this immuneACCESS table, which keeps in-frame sequences only. Checked studies attribute under half of the gap to unresolved V genes and leave the rest unexplained. The table for this sample lists approximately 70,000 clones; around nine tenths of them were counted only once. The top ten hold over 0.25% of the sample.

The TCR originated in an adult with an advanced solid tumor such as melanoma, head and neck, liver or kidney cancer. The sample in question was CD4+ or CD8+ T cells sorted from blood, obtained in a trial of the OX40 agonist ivuxolimab. The chain employs TRBV19 and TRBJ1-4; tentative D gene TRBD1, with 5 bases matching. The CDR3 protein: CASKAPTPQATNYNEKLFF. The bases read TGTGCCAGTAAAGCCCCCACCCCACAGGCGACCAACTACAATGAAAAACTGTTTTTT.